This T cell receptor beta chain is drawn from a study of Ad26.COV2.S vaccination and SARS-CoV-2 variants. The treatment: over 15 received Ad26.COV2.S at low or high dose, single or two shots; about 5 received placebo; per-sample allocation not given. After the first vaccine or placebo injection, samples were drawn on day 63. Germline V lookup: CDR1 SEHNR, CDR2 FQNEAQ (reference sequence). V lost 3 bases, J lost 0 bases, and 11 bases lay in between. This CDR3 is 15 amino acids long. Data came from immunoSEQ multiplex PCR; TCRdb stores just in-frame clones and leaves some out. The sample contains 350,000 to 600,000 clones, roughly nine tenths of which appear only once.

The source of this sequence is a person between 18 and 65 years old who received the Ad26.COV2.S COVID-19 vaccine or a placebo. The sample consisted of peripheral blood, taken in a trial of Ad26.COV2.S vaccine versus placebo. The chain uses TRBV7-9 and TRBJ1-1; perhaps TRBD1 as D (5 bases). The DNA of the CDR3 is TGTGCCAGCAGCTTGACGACAGCTTTGAACACTGAAGCTTTCTTT. This sequence encodes CASSLTTALNTEAFF. Full variable domain (remainder filled in from reference TRBV7-9 and TRBJ1-1): DTGVSQNPRHKITKRGQNVTFRCDPISEHNRLYWYRQTLGQGPEFLTYFQNEAQLEKSRLLSDRFSAERPKGSFSTLEIQRTEQGDSAMYLCASSLTTALNTEAFFGQGTRLTVV.